The 14 T cell receptor beta chains listed next were all sequenced from one sample in a study of blood T cell repertoires in COVID-19. Profiled with immunoSEQ multiplex PCR; TCRdb holds only in-frame clones, not every one. The table lists 52,000 or so clones, more than 80% of them singletons. Sequencing was done on a sample of peripheral blood. The source is an elderly man with acute or convalescent COVID-19.

This rearrangement joins TRBV7-8 to TRBJ1-2, with D uncertain. CDR1 and CDR2 from the germline V gene are SGHVS and FQNEAQ. V was clipped by 1 base and J by 3 bases, with 12 bases between them. The CDR3 totals 15 residues. As DNA, the CDR3 is TGTGCCAGCAGCTTAGGGCAGGCGTTCGACTATGGCTACACCTTC. It specifies CASSLGQAFDYGYTF.

The chain recombines TRBV15 with TRBJ2-1, with a tentative D call TRBD1 (5 bases). The CDR3 runs to 14 residues. Germline-derived CDR1 and CDR2 are LNHNV and YYDKDF (reference sequence). Trimming shortened V by 2 bases and J by 7 bases, and 12 bases separated the two germline ends. The chain's CDR3 is CATSRTATENEQFF. CDR3 nucleotide sequence: TGTGCCACCAGCAGAACCGCGACAGAGAATGAGCAGTTCTTC.

The chain combines TRBV5-4 with TRBJ1-2; D unclear. The length of the CDR3 is 11 residues. CDR1 is SGHNT, CDR2 YYREEE, per germline (reference sequence). The V and J ends lost 10 bases and 0 bases respectively, with 7 bases between them. The CDR3 reads CAFAANYGYTF. The CDR3 DNA follows: TGTGCCTTCGCGGCTAACTATGGCTACACCTTC.

The V and J genes are TRBV19 and TRBJ1-1; D uncertain. Germline CDR1 LNHDA, CDR2 SQIVND (reference sequence). Trimming took off 4 bases at V and 4 bases at J, with 10 bases between the two ends. This CDR3 is built from 13 residues. The CDR3 coding sequence is TGTGCCAGTAGTAGCCATTACGGCACTGAAGCTTTCTTT. Residues: CASSSHYGTEAFF. The whole variable domain, filled in from reference TRBV19 and TRBJ1-1, reads DGGITQSPKYLFRKEGQNVTLSCEQNLNHDAMYWYRQDPGQGLRLIYYSQIVNDFQKGDIAEGYSVSREKKESFPLTVTSAQKNPTAFYLCASSSHYGTEAFFGQGTRLTVV.

The rearrangement joins TRBV6-4 to TRBJ1-1; TRBD1 matches 11 bases. With V trimmed by 6 bases and J by 6 bases, 9 bases remained unmatched. This CDR3 has 15 residues. The V gene's germline CDR1 is MRHNA and CDR2 SNTAGT. This CDR3 is CASRIGQGAGSEAFF. The CDR3 DNA follows: TGTGCCAGCAGAATAGGACAGGGGGCAGGGTCTGAAGCTTTCTTT.

This chain uses TRBV30 with TRBJ2-5, with D possibly matching TRBD2 (6 bases). Germline V gene sequence: CDR1 GTSNPN, CDR2 SVGIG (reference sequence). Deletions cut 3 bases from V and 4 bases from J, with 12 bases between. The CDR3 length is 13 residues. CDR3 protein: CAWSVGGVETQYF. The CDR3 DNA is TGTGCCTGGAGCGTCGGAGGGGTAGAGACCCAGTACTTC.

V gene TRBV4-3 combines with J gene TRBJ1-4; 9 bases map to TRBD1. The ends lost 4 bases at V and 10 bases at J; junction bases unmatched: 10. Germline values: CDR1 LGHNA, CDR2 YSLEER. CDR3 length: 15 amino acids. The CDR3 bases are TGCGCCAGCAGCCTATCCGGGACAGGGTCCGGAAAACTGTTTTTT. Encoded protein: CASSLSGTGSGKLFF.

The CDR3 DNA is TGTGCCAGCAGTTTCCGGTTAACCCCCCAAGAGACCCAGTACTTC. Protein product: CASSFRLTPQETQYF. The chain combines TRBV27 with TRBJ2-5; D gene unclear. The CDR3 runs 15 residues. Germline V CDR1 and CDR2: MNHEY, SMNVEV (reference sequence). Deletions cut 3 bases from V and 1 base from J, with 12 bases between.

The V and J genes are TRBV19 and TRBJ1-1; possible D gene TRBD1, 6 bases. Germline V gives CDR1 LNHDA, CDR2 SQIVND (reference sequence). CDR3 length: 12 residues. Deletions cut 5 bases from V and 5 bases from J, with 9 bases between. The CDR3 here is CASSEQGTEAFF. The CDR3 DNA sequence: TGTGCCAGTAGTGAACAGGGAACTGAAGCTTTCTTT. Looking up the rest from reference TRBV19 and TRBJ1-1 gives the full variable domain: DGGITQSPKYLFRKEGQNVTLSCEQNLNHDAMYWYRQDPGQGLRLIYYSQIVNDFQKGDIAEGYSVSREKKESFPLTVTSAQKNPTAFYLCASSEQGTEAFFGQGTRLTVV.

CDR3 loop: CASSVSPYNEQFF. The CDR3 nucleotides are TGTGCCAGTAGTGTGTCCCCATACAATGAGCAGTTCTTC. The chain couples TRBV19 to TRBJ2-1; D gene uncertain. Germline V gene data show CDR1 as LNHDA and CDR2 as SQIVND (reference sequence). Trimming removed 5 bases from V and 4 bases from J, with 9 bases in between. This CDR3 contains 13 residues.

This clone was counted once. J is TRBJ2-3 and V is TRBV7-3; 9 bases agree with TRBD1. The CDR3 extends over 17 amino acids. From germline, CDR1 is SGHTA and CDR2 FQGTGA. With 4 bases clipped from V and 5 bases from J, the junction kept 13 bases outside the gene matches. The CDR3 DNA reads TGTGCCAGCAGCTCTTCAGGACCCGGGACAGGGCTAGATACGCAGTATTTT. Protein: CASSSSGPGTGLDTQYF.

The rearrangement links TRBV30 to TRBJ2-3, with D perhaps matching TRBD1 (6 bases). V was cut by 3 bases and J by 2 bases, with 12 bases left in between. Per the germline V gene, CDR1 is GTSNPN and CDR2 is SVGIG (reference sequence). The length of the CDR3 is 14 residues. The CDR3 loop is CAWRGAGFTDTQYF. DNA of the CDR3: TGTGCCTGGAGGGGGGCCGGGTTCACAGATACGCAGTATTTT.

This clone was observed a single time. The chain recombines TRBV10-1 with TRBJ2-1; weak D call: TRBD2 (7 bases). The ends were cut back, 3 bases at V and 7 bases at J, with 13 bases in the middle. Germline assignment: CDR1 WNHNN and CDR2 SYGVQD (reference sequence). This CDR3 has 14 residues. The chain's CDR3 is CASSEGGAENEQFF. The DNA of the CDR3 is TGCGCCAGCAGTGAAGGGGGGGCGGAAAATGAGCAGTTCTTC.

The rearrangement uses TRBV5-1 and TRBJ2-7; 10 bases agree with TRBD2. The J segment lost 3 bases and the V segment lost 2 bases, leaving 2 bases of the junction unmatched. CDR1 SGHRS and CDR2 YFSETQ come from the germline V gene. The CDR3 length is 14 residues. The CDR3, as DNA: TGCGCCAGCAGCTTACGGACTAGCGGCTACGAGCAGTACTTC. Translated, it gives CASSLRTSGYEQYF.